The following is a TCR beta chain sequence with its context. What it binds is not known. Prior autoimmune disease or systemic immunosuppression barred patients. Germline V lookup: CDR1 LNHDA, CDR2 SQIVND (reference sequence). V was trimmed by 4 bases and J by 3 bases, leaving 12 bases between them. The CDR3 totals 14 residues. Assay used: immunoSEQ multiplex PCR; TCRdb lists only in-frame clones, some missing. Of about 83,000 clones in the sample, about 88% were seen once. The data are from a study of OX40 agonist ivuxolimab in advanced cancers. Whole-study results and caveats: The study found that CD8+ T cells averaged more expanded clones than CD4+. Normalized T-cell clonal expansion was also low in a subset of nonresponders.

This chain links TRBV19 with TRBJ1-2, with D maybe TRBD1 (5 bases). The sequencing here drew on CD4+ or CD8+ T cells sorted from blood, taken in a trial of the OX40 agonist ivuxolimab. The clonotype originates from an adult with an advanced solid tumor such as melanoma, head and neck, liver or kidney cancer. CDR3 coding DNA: TGTGCCAGTAGTAAAACGGGACGGGACTATGGCTACACCTTC. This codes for CASSKTGRDYGYTF.